These T cell receptor beta chains were read from a single sample in a study of Graves' ophthalmopathy and Graves' hyperthyroidism. TCRdb reprocessed the multiplex PCR reads via MiXCR and lists one record per CDR3 protein. The sample records 350,000 to 450,000 distinct CDR3 sequences, about 21% being singletons. Sequencing was done on a sample of peripheral blood. The receptors derive from a woman between 18 and 29 years old with stable Graves' hyperthyroidism. Both conserved end residues are part of each CDR3. Each record gives: CDR3 protein, CDR3 DNA, J gene, D gene, clone size, V gene. D genes are given only for firm matches. The size field is filled for only some rows; it gives once, few, many or a size class.

CDR3: CASSQVTGAYSSGNTIYF
DNA: TGTGCCAGCAGCCAAGTTACAGGGGCTTATAGCTCTGGAAACACCATATATTTT
J: TRBJ1-3
D: TRBD1
size: many
V: TRBV4-2

CDR3: CASSPQGANVLTF
DNA: TGTGCCAGCAGCCCCCAAGGGGCCAACGTCCTGACTTTC
J: TRBJ2-6
D: .
size: many
V: TRBV6-1

CDR3: CASSLERPGLSYEQYF
DNA: TGTGCCAGCAGCCTAGAAAGACCGGGACTCTCCTACGAGCAGTACTTC
J: TRBJ2-7
D: .
size: many
V: TRBV11-2

CDR3: CASSKAGGATDTQYF
DNA: TGTGCCAGCAGTAAAGCGGGAGGAGCCACAGATACGCAGTATTTT
J: TRBJ2-3
D: TRBD2
size: few
V: TRBV11-1

CDR3: CSAKGLAGGPRETQYF
DNA: TGCAGTGCTAAGGGACTAGCGGGAGGGCCTAGGGAGACCCAGTACTTC
J: TRBJ2-5
D: TRBD2
size: .
V: TRBV20-1

CDR3: CAWSLVTSGLETQYF
DNA: TGTGCCTGGAGCTTGGTGACTAGCGGACTGGAGACCCAGTACTTC
J: TRBJ2-5
D: TRBD2
size: .
V: TRBV30

CDR3: CASSLSLVGETQYF
DNA: TGTGCCAGCAGTTTGAGTTTGGTCGGGGAGACCCAGTACTTC
J: TRBJ2-5
D: .
size: many
V: TRBV27

CDR3: CATSEPDRGVGETQYF
DNA: TGTGCCACCAGTGAGCCTGACAGGGGAGTTGGCGAGACCCAGTACTTC
J: TRBJ2-5
D: TRBD1
size: .
V: TRBV24-1

CDR3: CASSPRYSNQPQHF
DNA: TGTGCCAGCAGTCCCCGTTATAGCAATCAGCCCCAGCATTTT
J: TRBJ1-5
D: .
size: .
V: TRBV28

CDR3: CASSLAINYGYTF
DNA: TGTGCCAGCAGCTTGGCGATCAACTATGGCTACACCTTC
J: TRBJ1-2
D: .
size: many
V: TRBV13

CDR3: CASSPGTSLSSYEQYF
DNA: TGTGCCAGCAGCCCGGGGACTAGCCTCAGCTCCTACGAGCAGTACTTC
J: TRBJ2-7
D: TRBD2
size: many
V: TRBV11-2

CDR3: CATQTTQGAYAGELFF
DNA: TGTGCCACCCAAACCACCCAGGGGGCTTATGCCGGGGAGCTGTTTTTT
J: TRBJ2-2
D: TRBD1
size: many
V: TRBV24-1

CDR3: CASRASGHAYSNQPQHF
DNA: TGTGCCAGCAGGGCATCCGGACATGCTTATAGCAATCAGCCCCAGCATTTT
J: TRBJ1-5
D: .
size: many
V: TRBV6-4

CDR3: CSALRDSSDGELFF
DNA: TGCAGTGCCTTACGGGACTCCTCTGACGGGGAGCTGTTTTTT
J: TRBJ2-2
D: .
size: many
V: TRBV20-1

CDR3: CASSAGTVGYEQYF
DNA: TGTGCCAGCAGTGCCGGGACAGTTGGTTACGAGCAGTACTTC
J: TRBJ2-7
D: TRBD1
size: .
V: TRBV12-3/TRBV12-4

CDR3: CASSQIVGGEETQYF
DNA: TGCGCCAGCAGCCAAATCGTAGGCGGGGAAGAGACCCAGTACTTC
J: TRBJ2-5
D: .
size: few
V: TRBV4-1

CDR3: CASSLVGRVEETQYF
DNA: TGCGCCAGCAGCCTCGTGGGCAGGGTGGAAGAGACCCAGTACTTC
J: TRBJ2-5
D: .
size: many
V: TRBV5-1

CDR3: CAISESERDGYTF
DNA: TGTGCCATCAGTGAGTCGGAGAGGGATGGCTACACCTTC
J: TRBJ1-2
D: .
size: many
V: TRBV10-3

CDR3: CASGRGALGETQYF
DNA: TGTGCCAGTGGGCGGGGGGCCCTTGGAGAGACCCAGTACTTC
J: TRBJ2-5
D: TRBD2
size: .
V: TRBV12-3/TRBV12-4

CDR3: CASSLALPGGYNEQYF
DNA: TGTGCCAGCAGCTTAGCGCTCCCAGGGGGCTACAACGAGCAGTACTTC
J: TRBJ2-7
D: TRBD1
size: many
V: TRBV7-8

CDR3: CASSRAPRGTGQSPLHF
DNA: TGTGCCAGCTCACGGGCCCCGCGGGGGACAGGGCAATCACCCCTCCACTTT
J: TRBJ1-6
D: TRBD1
size: many
V: TRBV18

CDR3: CASSHSPRAGSYEQYF
DNA: TGTGCCAGCAGCCACTCCCCGAGGGCAGGGAGCTACGAGCAGTACTTC
J: TRBJ2-7
D: .
size: .
V: TRBV14

CDR3: CASSLQGLSNQPQHF
DNA: TGTGCCAGCAGTCTACAGGGGCTGAGCAATCAGCCCCAGCATTTT
J: TRBJ1-5
D: TRBD1
size: many
V: TRBV6-5

CDR3: CASSVGVWSYNEQFF
DNA: TGTGCCAGCAGCGTAGGAGTATGGTCCTACAATGAGCAGTTCTTC
J: TRBJ2-1
D: .
size: few
V: TRBV9

CDR3: CASRFTFQGDTEAFF
DNA: TGTGCCAGCCGCTTTACGTTCCAAGGAGACACTGAAGCTTTCTTT
J: TRBJ1-1
D: .
size: few
V: TRBV6-1

CDR3: CASSPTGREPQHF
DNA: TGTGCCAGCAGCCCAACAGGGAGGGAGCCCCAGCATTTT
J: TRBJ1-5
D: .
size: many
V: TRBV7-9

CDR3: CASGAVETSPLHF
DNA: TGTGCCAGCGGGGCAGTGGAAACTTCACCCCTCCACTTT
J: TRBJ1-6
D: .
size: many
V: TRBV12-3/TRBV12-4

CDR3: CASSDWWDNGNTIYF
DNA: TGTGCCAGCAGTGATTGGTGGGACAATGGAAACACCATATATTTT
J: TRBJ1-3
D: .
size: many
V: TRBV2